This is a list of T cell receptor beta chains from one sample in a study of cytomegalovirus exposure and HLA in healthy donors. TCRdb keeps only in-frame clones here, not all; method: immunoSEQ multiplex PCR. The sample holds about 250,000 clones, about 85% seen once. The specimen was PBMCs. The source is a girl between 2 and 10 years old in good health and CMV-seronegative. Each CDR3 is given with its conserved first and last residue. The D gene is left open where the match is weak. Some rows mark clone size as missing; the rest say once, few, many or name a class of expanded clone.

d_call,j_call,v_call,clone_size,cdr3_aa,cdr3_nt
TRBD1,TRBJ2-7,TRBV19,.,CASSIGSGRGLGYEQYF,TGTGCCAGTAGTATAGGATCGGGAAGGGGGCTGGGCTACGAGCAGTACTTC
TRBD1,TRBJ1-4,TRBV30,.,CAWSVNSPYRGRDEKLFF,TGTGCCTGGAGTGTTAACAGTCCTTACAGGGGGCGAGATGAAAAACTGTTTTTT
.,TRBJ2-5,TRBV6-1,.,CASSPLQETQYF,TGTGCCAGCAGCCCCCTACAAGAGACCCAGTACTTC
.,TRBJ1-2,TRBV30,.,CAWRDVASYGYTF,TGTGCCTGGAGAGACGTAGCTAGCTATGGCTACACCTTC
.,TRBJ1-6,TRBV27,once,CASRGSGHPSSYNSPLHF,TGTGCCAGCAGGGGATCGGGACACCCGAGCTCCTATAATTCACCCCTCCACTTT
TRBD1,TRBJ1-5,TRBV6-1,.,CASSRQGPGNQPQHF,TGTGCCAGCAGCAGACAGGGGCCAGGCAATCAGCCCCAGCATTTT
.,TRBJ2-5,TRBV29-1,.,CSVPDGGETQYF,TGCAGCGTTCCAGACGGCGGGGAGACCCAGTACTTC
.,TRBJ1-2,TRBV30,.,CAWSPDSSNYGYTF,TGTGCCTGGAGTCCGGACAGCTCTAACTATGGCTACACCTTC
TRBD1,TRBJ1-1,TRBV7-9,.,CASSLPGGWTEAFF,TGTGCCAGCAGCTTACCAGGGGGCTGGACTGAAGCTTTCTTT
TRBD2,TRBJ2-2,TRBV2,.,CASSGGSGGAGYTGELFF,TGTGCCAGCAGTGGCGGTAGCGGGGGGGCCGGGTACACCGGGGAGCTGTTTTTT
.,TRBJ2-1,TRBV23-1,.,CASSQVGGSSYNEQFF,TGCGCCAGCAGTCAAGTAGGAGGAAGCTCCTACAATGAGCAGTTCTTC
TRBD1,TRBJ1-5,TRBV6-5,few,CASGGTGNQPQHF,TGTGCCAGCGGGGGGACAGGAAATCAGCCCCAGCATTTT
TRBD1,TRBJ1-5,TRBV6-1,.,CASSEGTGAYSNQPQHF,TGTGCCAGCAGTGAGGGGACAGGGGCTTATAGCAATCAGCCCCAGCATTTT
.,TRBJ2-2,TRBV10-2,.,CASSERGRGVNTGELFF,TGCGCCAGCAGTGAAAGGGGGCGGGGGGTCAACACCGGGGAGCTGTTTTTT
TRBD2,TRBJ2-7,TRBV4-2,.,CASSQASGVSYEQYF,TGTGCCAGCAGCCAAGCTAGCGGAGTCTCCTACGAGCAGTACTTC
TRBD1,TRBJ1-2,TRBV12-5,.,CASEDRGHYGYTF,TGTGCTAGTGAGGACAGGGGACACTATGGCTACACCTTC
.,TRBJ1-1,TRBV7-9,.,CSSSSSNSRTAFNTEAFF,TGTTCCAGCAGCTCTTCCAACTCCCGGACAGCTTTCAACACTGAAGCTTTCTTT
TRBD2,TRBJ2-5,TRBV4-1,.,CASSRPGMSGGALQETQYF,TGCGCCAGCAGCCGCCCCGGAATGAGCGGGGGGGCCCTTCAAGAGACCCAGTACTTC
TRBD2,TRBJ2-2,TRBV4-2,.,CASSQEKDYWREGLNTGELFF,TGTGCCAGCAGCCAAGAAAAGGACTATTGGCGGGAGGGGCTAAACACCGGGGAGCTGTTTTTT
TRBD1,TRBJ1-5,TRBV5-1,.,CASSLEGTGDQPQHF,TGCGCCAGCAGCTTGGAAGGGACAGGAGATCAGCCCCAGCATTTT
TRBD2,TRBJ2-3,TRBV2,.,CASKRAGVTDTQYF,TGTGCCAGCAAGCGGGCGGGGGTCACAGATACGCAGTATTTT
TRBD1,TRBJ1-2,TRBV6-5,.,CASSYSFRGLGYTF,TGTGCCAGCAGTTACTCGTTCAGGGGGCTTGGCTACACCTTC
.,TRBJ1-2,TRBV20-1,.,CSARWQGGYTF,TGCAGTGCTAGATGGCAGGGAGGCTACACCTTC
TRBD2,TRBJ2-5,TRBV5-4,.,CASSLVAGGGETQYF,TGTGCCAGCAGCTTGGTGGCGGGAGGCGGCGAGACCCAGTACTTC
.,TRBJ2-7,TRBV5-4,.,CASSLYNSPYEQYF,TGTGCCAGCAGCTTGTACAACAGCCCCTACGAGCAGTACTTC
TRBD2,TRBJ2-4,TRBV10-3,.,CAIGRAGGAKNIQYF,TGTGCCATAGGGAGGGCCGGGGGGGCCAAAAACATTCAGTACTTC
TRBD2,TRBJ2-7,TRBV29-1,.,CSVKRGGTYEQYF,TGCAGCGTCAAGCGGGGGGGCACCTACGAGCAGTACTTC
.,TRBJ2-5,TRBV10-3,few,CAISAAGRETQYF,TGTGCCATCAGTGCCGCGGGACGAGAGACCCAGTACTTC
.,TRBJ2-7,TRBV29-1,.,CSVEDRGIPYEQYF,TGCAGCGTTGAAGATCGGGGGATTCCCTACGAGCAGTACTTC
TRBD1,TRBJ2-3,TRBV18,.,CASSPAGGFTDTQYF,TGTGCCAGCTCACCCGCAGGGGGCTTCACAGATACGCAGTATTTT
TRBD1,TRBJ2-7,TRBV6-1,.,CASRGQGYYEQYF,TGTGCCAGCAGGGGACAGGGCTACTACGAGCAGTACTTC
TRBD1,TRBJ1-6,TRBV5-1,.,CASSLAQGASYNSPLHF,TGCGCCAGCAGCTTGGCGCAGGGGGCGTCCTATAATTCACCCCTCCACTTT
.,TRBJ2-2,TRBV5-1,.,CASSSTTGQITGELFF,TGCGCCAGCAGCTCTACCACAGGGCAGATCACCGGGGAGCTGTTTTTT
.,TRBJ2-7,TRBV4-2,.,CASIIPGLSNYEQYF,TGTGCCAGCATCATTCCGGGACTGAGTAACTACGAGCAGTACTTC
TRBD1,TRBJ2-2,TRBV2,.,CASQTGGTGELFF,TGTGCCAGCCAGACAGGGGGAACCGGGGAGCTGTTTTTT
.,TRBJ1-3,TRBV18,.,CASSPQGLDTIYF,TGTGCCAGCTCACCCCAGGGGTTGGACACCATATATTTT
.,TRBJ2-2,TRBV18,.,CAAEGKNTGELFF,TGTGCCGCGGAGGGGAAGAACACCGGGGAGCTGTTTTTT
.,TRBJ2-1,TRBV11-3,.,CASSLDVAAEQFF,TGTGCCAGCAGCTTAGATGTGGCGGCGGAGCAGTTCTTC
.,TRBJ1-2,TRBV30,.,CAWRGEGRYYGYTF,TGTGCCTGGAGAGGGGAGGGGCGGTACTATGGCTACACCTTC
.,TRBJ1-1,TRBV7-3,few,CASSRTPGNTEAFF,TGTGCCAGCAGCCGTACCCCAGGGAACACTGAAGCTTTCTTT
.,TRBJ1-4,TRBV5-1,.,CASSLEGTRGEKLFF,TGCGCCAGCAGCTTGGAAGGGACAAGAGGGGAAAAACTGTTTTTT
TRBD1,TRBJ1-2,TRBV6-1,once,CASSGGQGYGYTF,TGTGCCAGCAGTGGCGGACAGGGATATGGCTACACCTTC
TRBD2,TRBJ2-4,TRBV6-5,.,CASGREVKNIQYF,TGTGCCAGCGGTCGGGAGGTCAAAAACATTCAGTACTTC
TRBD2,TRBJ2-7,TRBV7-9,once,CASSPSGGMFYEQYF,TGTGCCAGCAGCCCTAGCGGGGGGATGTTCTACGAGCAGTACTTC
TRBD2,TRBJ2-1,TRBV6-1,few,CASSDGSGGEQFF,TGTGCCAGCAGTGACGGGAGCGGGGGTGAGCAGTTCTTC
TRBD2,TRBJ2-1,TRBV5-1,.,CASSFGTSGGSNEQFF,TGCGCCAGCAGCTTTGGGACTAGCGGGGGATCAAATGAGCAGTTCTTC
.,TRBJ1-5,TRBV30,.,CAWMDGGASNQPQHF,TGTGCCTGGATGGATGGGGGCGCGAGCAATCAGCCCCAGCATTTT
TRBD1,TRBJ1-2,TRBV7-9,.,CASSLVEGAQGYTF,TGTGCCAGCAGCTTAGTTGAGGGGGCGCAAGGCTACACCTTC
TRBD1,TRBJ1-2,TRBV28,.,CASGTGGQPSGYTF,TGTGCCAGCGGAACAGGGGGCCAACCAAGTGGCTACACCTTC
.,TRBJ1-1,TRBV6-6,.,CASSFTRQNTEAFF,TGTGCCAGCAGTTTCACTCGACAGAACACTGAAGCTTTCTTT
.,TRBJ2-3,TRBV6-5,.,CASTSPTDTQYF,TGTGCCAGCACGAGCCCCACAGATACGCAGTATTTT
TRBD2,TRBJ2-1,TRBV6-1,.,CASKLGRGGYNEQFF,TGTGCCAGCAAACTGGGGCGGGGGGGTTACAATGAGCAGTTCTTC
.,TRBJ2-7,TRBV6-1,.,CASSEISGVYEQYF,TGTGCCAGCAGTGAAATTTCAGGGGTTTACGAGCAGTACTTC
.,TRBJ2-5,TRBV5-1,.,CASSPRTAQETQYF,TGCGCCAGCAGCCCGAGGACAGCGCAAGAGACCCAGTACTTC
.,TRBJ1-4,TRBV27,.,CASSPRGTSNEKLFF,TGTGCCAGCAGTCCAAGGGGGACCAGTAATGAAAAACTGTTTTTT